This TCR beta chain was obtained from a study of OX40 agonist ivuxolimab in advanced cancers. About the research overall: Among those enrolled, mean age was approximately 62 years (range about 23 to 80) and about 82% were male. Regarding the study as a whole: Nonresponders, in some cases, also had low normalized T-cell clonal expansion. More expanded clones were found, on average, in CD8+ than in CD4+ T cells.

Concerning this clone itself: What it binds is not known.

Sequenced by immunoSEQ multiplex PCR; TCRdb stores in-frame clones only, minus some. The data contain 65,000 to 80,000 clones, approximately 86% of them singletons. Collection of blood occurred at baseline, at cycle 4 day 1, and at cycle 7 day 1. CDR3 length equals 14 residues. Trimming removed 3 bases from V and 3 bases from J; junction bases left unmatched: 5. Germline CDR1 and CDR2: SGHRS and YFSETQ. This sequence originates from an adult with an advanced solid tumor such as melanoma, head and neck, liver or kidney cancer. Sequenced material: CD4+ or CD8+ T cells sorted from blood, taken in a trial of the OX40 agonist ivuxolimab. J is TRBJ2-7 and V is TRBV5-1; TRBD1 matches 8 bases. CDR3 in DNA: TGCGCCAGCAGCTCTCAGGGGGCCTACTACGAGCAGTACTTC. Protein product: CASSSQGAYYEQYF.